These 28 T cell receptor beta chains were all obtained from the same sample, sequenced in a study of OX40 agonist ivuxolimab in advanced cancers. Clones were sequenced by immunoSEQ multiplex PCR, and TCRdb holds only the in-frame ones, with some missing. The repertoire holds roughly 56,000 clones, roughly 88% seen once, with about 2.7% in the top ten. The specimen was CD4+ or CD8+ T cells sorted from blood, collected in a trial of the OX40 agonist ivuxolimab. These receptors came from an adult with an advanced solid tumor such as melanoma, head and neck, liver or kidney cancer.

This clone was seen a few times. The chain couples TRBV7-6 to TRBJ2-7, with D unclear. The V end lost 2 bases, the J end lost 7 bases, and 9 bases lay between the germline ends. CDR1 SGHVS and CDR2 FNYEAQ come from the germline V gene. The CDR3 spans 12 residues. The CDR3 protein is CASSLYLGEQYF. CDR3 in DNA: TGTGCCAGCAGCTTATATCTCGGTGAGCAGTACTTC. Full variable domain (outside the CDR3, taken from reference TRBV7-6 and TRBJ2-7): GAGVSQSPRYKVTKRGQDVALRCDPISGHVSLYWYRQALGQGPEFLTYFNYEAQQDKSGLPNDRFSAERPEGSISTLTIQRTEQRDSAMYRCASSLYLGEQYFGPGTRLTVT.

This clone was observed a single time. This rearrangement joins TRBV7-3 to TRBJ2-7; D remains unclear. The germline V gene encodes CDR1 SGHTA and CDR2 FQGTGA. The CDR3 sequence is 16 residues long. V was trimmed by 2 bases and J by 2 bases, leaving 16 bases between them. For the CDR3, the DNA is TGTGCCAGCAGCTTAGGGGATCTGGGTTTAGCCTACGAGCAGTACTTC. Its protein product is CASSLGDLGLAYEQYF. The whole variable domain, filled in from reference TRBV7-3 and TRBJ2-7, reads GAGVSQTPSNKVTEKGKYVELRCDPISGHTALYWYRQSLGQGPEFLIYFQGTGAADDSGLPNDRFFAVRPEGSVSTLKIQRTERGDSAVYLCASSLGDLGLAYEQYFGPGTRLTVT.

The chain links TRBV10-3 to TRBJ2-5; possibly TRBD1 or TRBD2 for D (5 bases each). The length of the CDR3 is 14 residues. Trimming took off 7 bases at V and 5 bases at J, with 17 bases between the two ends. The germline V gene has CDR1 ENHRY and CDR2 SYGVKD. CDR3 sequence: CAITSARGAETQYF. The CDR3 coding sequence is TGTGCCATCACTTCCGCCAGAGGGGCCGAGACCCAGTACTTC.

V usage is TRBV6-5 and J usage is TRBJ2-2; D gene uncertain. Trimming stripped 5 bases from V and 5 bases from J, with 6 bases between. Germline CDR1 is MNHEY and CDR2 is SVGAGI. The length of the CDR3 is 12 residues. Here the CDR3 DNA reads TGTGCCAGCAGTCGACCGACCGGGGAGCTGTTTTTT. This sequence encodes CASSRPTGELFF.

For the CDR3, the DNA is TGTGCCAGCAGCGAGGGGACTAGCGGCTACGAGCAGTACTTC. Protein product: CASSEGTSGYEQYF. The chain has TRBV9 and TRBJ2-7, with 11 positions matching TRBD2. Germline V gene lookup returns CDR1 SGDLS and CDR2 YYNGEE. V was pared by 3 bases and J by 3 bases, with 2 bases of the junction left unmatched. The CDR3 extends over 14 amino acids.

With respect to this clone: In the same sample, other DNA sequences code for this CDR3. V and J are TRBV4-2 and TRBJ2-5; D is possibly TRBD1 or TRBD2 (6 bases each). This CDR3 region has 18 residues. V lost 0 bases, J lost 0 bases, and 17 bases lay in between. The germline V gene encodes CDR1 LGHNA and CDR2 YNFKEQ. DNA of the CDR3: TGTGCCAGCAGCCAAGATCGGGATCAGGGGAGGTACCAAGAGACCCAGTACTTC. Translating gives CASSQDRDQGRYQETQYF.

The genes are TRBV6-1 and TRBJ2-7, with 7 bases fitting TRBD1. This CDR3 region has 14 residues. CDR1 is MNHNS, CDR2 SASEGT, per germline. V shed 6 bases and J 3 bases; nucleotides not matched to a gene: 8. The CDR3 reads CASRVLQGIYEQYF. CDR3 DNA sequence: TGTGCCAGCAGAGTTTTACAGGGGATCTACGAGCAGTACTTC.

The rearrangement links TRBV6-4 to TRBJ1-5; D remains ambiguous. CDR1 and CDR2 from the germline V gene are MRHNA and SNTAGT. This CDR3 is 11 amino acids long. With 6 bases removed from V and 6 bases from J, the gap between germline ends came to 6 bases. The CDR3 region has the DNA TGTGCCAGCAGGAAAGGTCAGCCCCAGCATTTT. Its protein product is CASRKGQPQHF.

For this clone: In the same sample, other DNA sequences code for this CDR3. This sequence joins TRBV4-2 and TRBJ2-5; D could derive from TRBD1 or TRBD2 (6 bases each). The V end lost 3 bases, the J end lost 0 bases, and 20 bases lay between the germline ends. This CDR3 has 18 amino acids. Germline CDR1 and CDR2: LGHNA and YNFKEQ. CDR3 sequence (DNA): TGTGCCAGCAGCCAGGATCGGGATCAGGGGAGGTACCAAGAGACCCAGTACTTC. Protein: CASSQDRDQGRYQETQYF.

The rearrangement links TRBV5-4 to TRBJ2-4, with D tentatively TRBD1 or TRBD2 (7 bases each). CDR3 length: 14 residues. V gave up 1 base and J gave up 8 bases, with 13 bases separating them. The germline V gene encodes CDR1 SGHNT and CDR2 YYREEE (reference sequence). The CDR3 reads CASSLYRGGDIQYF. Written as DNA, the CDR3 is TGTGCCAGCAGCTTGTACAGGGGAGGGGACATTCAGTACTTC.

The chain carries TRBV25-1 and TRBJ2-5; D may be TRBD2 (7 bases). V was pared by 5 bases and J by 6 bases, with 16 bases between. The germline V gene encodes CDR1 MGHDK and CDR2 SYGVNS. There are 14 residues in the CDR3. CDR3 coding DNA: TGTGCCAGCAGTCAGATGGCCGGGGGGCAGACCCAGTACTTC. This encodes CASSQMAGGQTQYF.

This chain links TRBV30 with TRBJ1-5; D gene uncertain. Trimming removed 1 base at V and 2 bases at J, with 9 bases between. The CDR3 has 14 residues. In germline, CDR1 is GTSNPN, CDR2 SVGIG (reference sequence). The CDR3 is CAWSGGGGNQPQHF. For the CDR3, the DNA is TGTGCCTGGAGTGGGGGTGGTGGCAATCAGCCCCAGCATTTT.

Only one count was recorded for this clone. The chain joins TRBV5-1 to TRBJ1-1; D is uncertain. The length of the CDR3 is 13 residues. With 1 base removed from V and 3 bases from J, the gap between germline ends came to 7 bases. Germline lookup yields CDR1 SGHRS and CDR2 YFSETQ. CDR3 nucleotide sequence: TGCGCCAGCAGCTTGATCGGGGACACTGAAGCTTTCTTT. Translating gives CASSLIGDTEAFF. Using reference TRBV5-1 and TRBJ1-1 for the parts outside the CDR3, the full variable domain is KAGVTQTPRYLIKTRGQQVTLSCSPISGHRSVSWYQQTPGQGLQFLFEYFSETQRNKGNFPGRFSGRQFSNSRSEMNVSTLELGDSALYLCASSLIGDTEAFFGQGTRLTVV.

CDR3 sequence: CASSFDSKGAYEQYF. The CDR3, as DNA: TGTGCCAGCAGCTTTGACTCCAAGGGCGCCTACGAGCAGTACTTC. The chain is built from TRBV7-9 and TRBJ2-7; no reliable D call. The CDR3 is 15 residues long. From germline, CDR1 is SEHNR and CDR2 FQNEAQ (reference sequence). Trimming pared 3 bases from V and 2 bases from J, leaving 14 bases between. Supplemented by reference TRBV7-9 and TRBJ2-7, the full variable domain reads DTGVSQNPRHKITKRGQNVTFRCDPISEHNRLYWYRQTLGQGPEFLTYFQNEAQLEKSRLLSDRFSAERPKGSFSTLEIQRTEQGDSAMYLCASSFDSKGAYEQYFGPGTRLTVT.

The rearrangement links TRBV5-1 to TRBJ2-2; 8 nucleotides agree with TRBD2. CDR1 is SGHRS, CDR2 YFSETQ, per germline. The junction had 17 bases not matched to a gene; V was cut back by 4 bases and J by 6 bases. The CDR3 is 18 residues long. Written as DNA, the CDR3 is TGCGCCAGCAGCCCCCTAACGGCGGGACTCGGGGGGGCCGGGGAGCTGTTTTTT. The encoded protein is CASSPLTAGLGGAGELFF.

This rearrangement joins TRBV5-1 to TRBJ2-3; the D gene is possibly TRBD2 (7 bases). Germline V lookup: CDR1 SGHRS, CDR2 YFSETQ. The CDR3 spans 15 residues. V lost 2 bases to trimming and J lost 2 bases, with 12 bases between them. The CDR3 protein is CASSFRGGYTDTQYF. CDR3 DNA: TGCGCCAGCAGCTTCCGCGGGGGCTACACAGATACGCAGTATTTT. Full variable domain (missing parts from reference TRBV5-1 and TRBJ2-3): KAGVTQTPRYLIKTRGQQVTLSCSPISGHRSVSWYQQTPGQGLQFLFEYFSETQRNKGNFPGRFSGRQFSNSRSEMNVSTLELGDSALYLCASSFRGGYTDTQYFGPGTRLTVL.

The chain carries TRBV11-2 and TRBJ1-1; TRBD1 matches at 12 bases. Germline CDR1 is SGHAT and CDR2 is FQNNGV. The CDR3 spans 17 residues. J lost 1 base, V lost 0 bases, and 3 bases had no gene match. CDR3 protein: CASSLDWDRGPNTEAFF. Here the CDR3 DNA reads TGTGCCAGCAGCTTAGATTGGGACAGGGGGCCGAACACTGAAGCTTTCTTT. Full variable domain (outside the CDR3, taken from reference TRBV11-2 and TRBJ1-1): EAGVAQSPRYKIIEKRQSVAFWCNPISGHATLYWYQQILGQGPKLLIQFQNNGVVDDSQLPKDRFSAERLKGVDSTLKIQPAKLEDSAVYLCASSLDWDRGPNTEAFFGQGTRLTVV.

This chain connects TRBV4-3 to TRBJ2-3; 7 nucleotides line up with TRBD1. V dropped 4 bases and J dropped 0; count of bases not matched to a gene: 7. CDR3 length: 16 residues. Germline V CDR1 and CDR2: LGHNA, YSLEER. In nucleotides, the CDR3 is TGCGCCAGCAGCCCGACAGGGATCCTTAGCACAGATACGCAGTATTTT. Its translation is CASSPTGILSTDTQYF.

This clone was recorded a few times. The rearrangement joins TRBV30 to TRBJ1-6, with D perhaps matching TRBD1 (5 bases). The length of the CDR3 is 13 residues. V lost 2 bases and J lost 14, with 16 bases in between. Germline CDR1 GTSNPN, CDR2 SVGIG (reference sequence). DNA for the CDR3: TGTGCCTGGAGTCTAGCGGACGGGGCCTCCCTCCACTTT. Its translation is CAWSLADGASLHF.

This clone was seen once. The CDR3, as DNA: TGTGCCAGCAGCTTGGGGGTTGGCACTGAAGCTTTCTTT. Protein sequence: CASSLGVGTEAFF. V is TRBV7-3 and J is TRBJ1-1, with a tentative D call TRBD1 (5 bases). This CDR3 comprises 13 residues. Germline V gene lookup returns CDR1 SGHTA and CDR2 FQGTGA. V was cut by 3 bases and J by 4 bases, with 9 bases left in between. The full variable domain, in which reference TRBV7-3 and TRBJ1-1 provide the parts outside the CDR3, is GAGVSQTPSNKVTEKGKYVELRCDPISGHTALYWYRQSLGQGPEFLIYFQGTGAADDSGLPNDRFFAVRPEGSVSTLKIQRTERGDSAVYLCASSLGVGTEAFFGQGTRLTVV.

For this clone: The germline gene is not matched at one end of the junction; a read error may be the cause. This chain joins TRBV11-2 and TRBJ1-1; D is uncertain. CDR3 size: 12 residues. Germline V lookup: CDR1 SGHAT, CDR2 FQNNGV. The CDR3 protein is CASSLEGVKLGF. For the CDR3, the DNA is TGTGCCAGCAGCTTAGAGGGCGTGAAGCTGGGATTT.

The rearrangement uses TRBV7-3 and TRBJ2-2, with 11 bases identical to TRBD2. Germline trimming cut 5 bases from V and 4 bases from J; bases unmatched to any gene: 12. The CDR3 has 18 residues. CDR1 and CDR2 (germline): SGHTA, FQGTGA. CDR3 protein: CASSGGTSGLEGTGELFF. DNA of the CDR3: TGTGCCAGCAGCGGTGGGACTAGCGGACTCGAGGGCACCGGGGAGCTGTTTTTT. The full variable domain, rest sourced from reference TRBV7-3 and TRBJ2-2, is GAGVSQTPSNKVTEKGKYVELRCDPISGHTALYWYRQSLGQGPEFLIYFQGTGAADDSGLPNDRFFAVRPEGSVSTLKIQRTERGDSAVYLCASSGGTSGLEGTGELFFGEGSRLTVL.

The chain links TRBV15 to TRBJ1-4; the D is unclear. Germline CDR1 is LNHNV and CDR2 is YYDKDF (reference sequence). CDR3 length equals 13 residues. Trimming left V 3 bases short and J 4 bases short, with 6 bases between. The CDR3 region has the DNA TGTGCCACCAGCAGGGACTATAATGAAAAACTGTTTTTT. It specifies CATSRDYNEKLFF.

The chain uses TRBV13 and TRBJ1-1; 11 bases fit TRBD1. The V gene's germline CDR1 is PRHDT and CDR2 FYEKMQ (reference sequence). This CDR3 region has 12 residues. V was pared by 4 bases and J by 8 bases, with 0 bases of the junction left unmatched. The CDR3 protein is CASSWDRGEAFF. CDR3 coding DNA: TGTGCCAGCAGCTGGGACAGGGGGGAAGCTTTCTTT.

This chain links TRBV9 with TRBJ1-5; D not resolved. Per the germline V gene, CDR1 is SGDLS and CDR2 is YYNGEE. The length of the CDR3 is 13 residues. V lost 2 bases and J 7 bases, leaving 10 bases between the germline ends. For the CDR3, the DNA is TGTGCCAGCAGCGTGGCAGGTGACCAGCCCCAGCATTTT. This codes for CASSVAGDQPQHF.

The chain couples TRBV4-1 to TRBJ2-7, with 7 bases identical to TRBD1. The CDR3 has 16 amino acids. The V gene's germline CDR1 is MGHRA and CDR2 YSYEKL. After removal of 0 bases from V and 3 bases from J, the junction contained 8 bases not matched to a gene. The CDR3 DNA reads as TGCGCCAGCAGCCAAGATTTCCCGACAGGGATCTACGAGCAGTACTTC. It is translated as CASSQDFPTGIYEQYF.

The chain has TRBV7-2 and TRBJ1-1; D gene unclear. V was trimmed by 6 bases and J by 12 bases, leaving 20 bases between them. Germline-derived CDR1 and CDR2 are SGHTA and FQGNSA. The CDR3 totals 13 residues. Written as DNA, the CDR3 is TGTGCCAGCAGTTATAGGGCTGGAGACATCTCTTTCTTT. Its protein product is CASSYRAGDISFF. The full variable domain, completed using reference TRBV7-2 and TRBJ1-1, is GAGVSQSPSNKVTEKGKDVELRCDPISGHTALYWYRQSLGQGLEFLIYFQGNSAPDKSGLPSDRFSAERTGGSVSTLTIQRTQQEDSAVYLCASSYRAGDISFFGQGTRLTVV.

The rearrangement joins TRBV30 to TRBJ2-7; perhaps TRBD2 as D (5 bases). The CDR3 is 12 residues long. Germline loops: CDR1 GTSNPN, CDR2 SVGIG (reference sequence). The V and J ends lost 4 bases and 5 bases respectively, with 12 bases between them. Here the CDR3 DNA reads TGTGCCTGGACCTCGGGGAGCCACGAGCAGTACTTC. Residues: CAWTSGSHEQYF.